One sample yielded the 25 T cell receptor beta chains listed below, sequenced in a study of neoadjuvant anti-PD-1 for oral cavity cancer. Time point of the sample: after neoadjuvant nivolumab, at surgical resection. Assay: immunoSEQ multiplex PCR; the TCRdb copy retains only in-frame clones and omits some. The table shows around 25,000 clones, with around 26% occurring only once. The material was tumor tissue, obtained after nivolumab (anti-PD-1) treatment. Receptor source: a person aged 35-79 years with oral cavity squamous cell carcinoma.

The chain recombines TRBV28 with TRBJ1-2; the match to TRBD1 covers 10 bases. The CDR3 runs 15 residues. The trim removed 3 bases at V and 6 bases at J, leaving 7 bases unmatched. Germline assignment: CDR1 MDHEN and CDR2 SYDVKM. The CDR3 sequence is CASSLSTGGADGYTF. The CDR3 region has the DNA TGTGCCAGCAGTTTGTCGACAGGGGGCGCGGATGGCTACACCTTC.

The table lists this clone with a few counts. The chain is built from TRBV2 and TRBJ1-6; D remains unclear. CDR3 length equals 15 residues. CDR1 and CDR2 (germline): SNHLY, FYNNEI. V lost 0 bases and J lost 5, with 8 bases in between. The CDR3 DNA reads as TGTGCCAGCAGTGAAGCAAGGAGAAATAATTCACCCCTCCACTTT. Translating it yields CASSEARRNNSPLHF.

This chain uses TRBV19 with TRBJ2-6; D gene ambiguous. CDR1 and CDR2 (germline): LNHDA, SQIVND (reference sequence). The CDR3 totals 17 residues. V was pared by 3 bases and J by 0 bases, with 12 bases between. CDR3 DNA: TGTGCCAGTAGTATTCTCTTACCGTACTCTGGGGCCAACGTCCTGACTTTC. Translation gives CASSILLPYSGANVLTF.

This clone appeared a few times. This sequence joins TRBV30 and TRBJ1-5; D not certain. The CDR3 sequence is 13 residues long. V lost 3 bases and J 3 bases, leaving 9 bases between the germline ends. Germline loops: CDR1 GTSNPN, CDR2 SVGIG (reference sequence). The CDR3 DNA follows: TGTGCCTGGAGAGGGCAGTTCAATCAGCCCCAGCATTTT. It specifies CAWRGQFNQPQHF. The full variable domain, in which reference TRBV30 and TRBJ1-5 provide the parts outside the CDR3, is SQTIHQWPATLVQPVGSPLSLECTVEGTSNPNLYWYRQAAGRGLQLLFYSVGIGQISSEVPQNLSASRPQDRQFILSSKKLLLSDSGFYLCAWRGQFNQPQHFGDGTRLSIL.

This clone was seen only a few times. This chain links TRBV7-8 with TRBJ2-7; D gene unclear. Trimming stripped 5 bases from V and 0 bases from J, with 14 bases between. Germline V lookup: CDR1 SGHVS, CDR2 FQNEAQ. This CDR3 contains 15 residues. CDR3 nucleotide sequence: TGTGCCAGCAGCCTGAGGTCCGGTGACTCCTACGAGCAGTACTTC. Residues: CASSLRSGDSYEQYF. The full variable domain, completed using reference TRBV7-8 and TRBJ2-7, is GAGVSQSPRYKVAKRGQDVALRCDPISGHVSLFWYQQALGQGPEFLTYFQNEAQLDKSGLPSDRFFAERPEGSVSTLKIQRTQQEDSAVYLCASSLRSGDSYEQYFGPGTRLTVT.

This clone was counted once. V gene TRBV4-1 combines with J gene TRBJ2-1; D gene unclear. Per the germline V gene, CDR1 is MGHRA and CDR2 is YSYEKL. This CDR3 comprises 15 residues. With 4 bases removed from V and 2 bases from J, the gap between germline ends came to 12 bases. The CDR3 DNA sequence: TGCGCCAGCAGCCCTCGGACGGGTGCCTACAATGAGCAGTTCTTC. Protein product: CASSPRTGAYNEQFF.

This clone was seen repeatedly, ten times or more. The genes are TRBV4-2 and TRBJ2-7; tentatively, D is TRBD2 (6 bases). V gave up 4 bases and J gave up 2 bases, with 9 bases separating them. Germline V gene sequence: CDR1 LGHNA, CDR2 YNFKEQ. The CDR3 contains 13 residues. The CDR3 bases are TGTGCCAGCAGCCCGGGAGAAACCTACGAGCAGTACTTC. It translates to CASSPGETYEQYF.

This clone was seen at least ten times. The rearrangement joins TRBV5-4 to TRBJ1-1, with unresolved D. CDR1 and CDR2 (germline): SGHNT, YYREEE (reference sequence). The V end lost 0 bases, the J end lost 12 bases, and 12 bases lay between the germline ends. The CDR3 spans 12 residues. CDR3 sequence (DNA): TGTGCCAGCAGCTTGGAACAGTTAGAGACTTTCTTT. Translated: CASSLEQLETFF.

The chain uses TRBV27 and TRBJ1-1; the match to TRBD1 covers 7 bases. Germline CDR1 MNHEY, CDR2 SMNVEV (reference sequence). The CDR3 totals 11 residues. V lost 6 bases to trimming and J lost 7 bases; unmatched junction nucleotides: 2. The CDR3 region is CASRAGGEAFF. CDR3 nucleotides: TGTGCCAGCAGAGCAGGGGGTGAAGCTTTCTTT.

The chain employs TRBV15 and TRBJ1-5; perhaps TRBD1 as D (5 bases). Trimming took off 0 bases at V and 2 bases at J, with 8 bases between the two ends. CDR3 size: 15 residues. Germline CDR1 and CDR2: LNHNV and YYDKDF (reference sequence). CDR3 DNA sequence: TGTGCCACCAGCAGAGATCCGGGGGGCAATCAGCCCCAGCATTTT. Translated: CATSRDPGGNQPQHF. The variable domain in full, with the rest retrieved from reference TRBV15 and TRBJ1-5, is DAMVIQNPRYQVTQFGKPVTLSCSQTLNHNVMYWYQQKSSQAPKLLFHYYDKDFNNEADTPDNFQSRRPNTSFCFLDIRSPGLGDTAMYLCATSRDPGGNQPQHFGDGTRLSIL.

This clone has only a few counts. The CDR3 bases are TGTGCCAGCAGTGTTCAAGAGACCCAGTACTTC. Its translation: CASSVQETQYF. The gene calls are TRBV6-1 and TRBJ2-5; D is unresolved. Trimming pared 4 bases from V and 2 bases from J, leaving 2 bases between. Germline V CDR1 and CDR2: MNHNS, SASEGT. The CDR3 is made up of 11 amino acids.

V is TRBV19 and J is TRBJ1-2, with D hard to call. Germline-derived CDR1 and CDR2 are LNHDA and SQIVND (reference sequence). The CDR3 totals 12 residues. Trimming took 5 bases from V and 4 from J, leaving 8 bases between them. The CDR3 sequence is CASSRLGYGYTF. The CDR3 bases are TGTGCCAGTAGTCGGCTAGGCTATGGCTACACCTTC.

The gene calls are TRBV5-4 and TRBJ2-1, with a weak D call TRBD2 (7 bases). Trimming took 0 bases from V and 7 from J, leaving 11 bases between them. The germline gives CDR1 SGHNT, CDR2 YYREEE (reference sequence). The CDR3 runs 14 residues. The CDR3 loop is CASSLGGGRNEQFF. CDR3 DNA: TGTGCCAGCAGCTTGGGGGGGGGCCGGAATGAGCAGTTCTTC.

V and J are TRBV19 and TRBJ2-1; possibly TRBD2 for D (6 bases). Germline loops: CDR1 LNHDA, CDR2 SQIVND (reference sequence). The ends were cut back, 9 bases at V and 8 bases at J, with 17 bases in the middle. This CDR3 is 13 amino acids long. CDR3 sequence reads: CASNPTPGDEQFF. CDR3 nucleotide sequence: TGTGCCAGCAATCCGACACCGGGGGATGAGCAGTTCTTC.

This clone was detected a few times. The chain joins TRBV27 to TRBJ2-7; 8 bases match TRBD1. This CDR3 contains 14 residues. Trimming took 5 bases from V and 3 from J; bases not matched to a gene: 6. Germline CDR1 reads MNHEY; CDR2 reads SMNVEV (reference sequence). The CDR3 is CASSQTGARYEQYF. The CDR3 bases are TGTGCCAGCAGTCAGACAGGGGCTCGCTACGAGCAGTACTTC.

This clone was detected only a few times. V usage is TRBV2 and J usage is TRBJ2-1; D possibly corresponds to TRBD2 (6 bases). Trimming removed 6 bases at V and 7 bases at J, with 13 bases between. CDR3 length: 13 amino acids. Germline CDR1 is SNHLY and CDR2 is FYNNEI. CDR3 region: CASRGGLRNEQFF. The CDR3 DNA is TGTGCCAGCAGGGGGGGTCTGCGGAATGAGCAGTTCTTC.

V and J are TRBV5-6 and TRBJ1-4; weak D call: TRBD1 (5 bases). Germline V gene lookup returns CDR1 SGHDT and CDR2 YYEEEE. The V gene lost 3 bases and the J gene lost 7 bases, with 10 bases spanning the gap. This CDR3 has 13 amino acids. The DNA for the CDR3 is TGTGCCAGCAGCTGGGGACGGGGTGAAAAACTGTTTTTT. Protein: CASSWGRGEKLFF.

This clone was detected only a few times. The rearrangement joins TRBV2 to TRBJ1-1; 7 bases line up with TRBD1. V shed 6 bases and J 4 bases; nucleotides not matched to a gene: 5. CDR3 size: 13 residues. The germline gives CDR1 SNHLY, CDR2 FYNNEI. CDR3 nucleotide sequence: TGTGCCAGCAGGGAGGGACAGATCACTGAAGCTTTCTTT. Its protein product is CASREGQITEAFF.

The CDR3 here is CASSEAGAGGRIWFF. The CDR3 nucleotides read TGTGCCAGCAGTGAAGCGGGGGCAGGGGGCCGGATTTGGTTCTTC. The chain has TRBV6-1 and TRBJ2-1; 8 nucleotides line up with TRBD1. In germline, CDR1 is MNHNS, CDR2 SASEGT. The ends lost 0 bases at V and 15 bases at J; junction bases unmatched: 13. This CDR3 has 15 amino acids.

This chain links TRBV19 with TRBJ2-5, with unresolved D. V gave up 7 bases and J gave up 2 bases, with 5 bases separating them. Germline values: CDR1 LNHDA, CDR2 SQIVND (reference sequence). This CDR3 has 11 amino acids. The CDR3 sequence: CASTEQETQYF. The DNA of the CDR3 is TGTGCCAGTACCGAACAAGAGACCCAGTACTTC.

The V call is TRBV5-4, the J call TRBJ2-1; D possibly matches TRBD1 or TRBD2 (6 bases each). The V end lost 2 bases, the J end lost 6 bases, and 18 bases lay between the germline ends. The germline V gene has CDR1 SGHNT and CDR2 YYREEE (reference sequence). CDR3 length: 16 residues. The DNA for the CDR3 is TGTGCCAGCAGCTTTTTGGACTACAAGGGGGGCAATGAGCAGTTCTTC. The encoded protein is CASSFLDYKGGNEQFF.

The chain employs TRBV11-2 and TRBJ1-3; 8 bases align to TRBD1. The germline V gene has CDR1 SGHAT and CDR2 FQNNGV. CDR3 size: 16 residues. V lost 5 bases and J lost 0; bases outside the gene matches: 6. Here the CDR3 reads CASSAPGQDSGNTIYF. The CDR3 bases are TGTGCCAGCAGCGCACCGGGACAGGACTCTGGAAACACCATATATTTT.

The sample holds a few counts of this clone. This chain uses TRBV6-1 with TRBJ1-1, with a weak D call TRBD1 (5 bases). CDR3 length: 15 residues. From germline, CDR1 is MNHNS and CDR2 SASEGT. V lost 8 bases, J lost 0 bases, and 16 bases lay in between. The CDR3 coding sequence is TGTGCCAGCTCAAGGGGCCAGACGATGAACACTGAAGCTTTCTTT. Amino acid sequence: CASSRGQTMNTEAFF.

V gene TRBV5-4 combines with J gene TRBJ2-7; D remains unclear. This CDR3 has 16 residues. Trimming shortened V by 4 bases and J by 0 bases, and 17 bases separated the two germline ends. Germline V lookup: CDR1 SGHNT, CDR2 YYREEE (reference sequence). CDR3 sequence reads: CASSRIDSRSSYEQYF. CDR3 DNA: TGTGCCAGCAGCCGGATAGACTCGCGAAGCTCCTACGAGCAGTACTTC.

This rearrangement joins TRBV4-1 to TRBJ2-4; 12 nucleotides align to TRBD2. This CDR3 has 16 residues. Germline lookup yields CDR1 MGHRA and CDR2 YSYEKL. The junction had 4 bases not matched to a gene; V was cut back by 1 base and J by 6 bases. The CDR3 DNA reads TGCGCCAGCAGCCAAGGACTAGCGGGGGCTGGAAACATTCAGTACTTC. Its translation: CASSQGLAGAGNIQYF.